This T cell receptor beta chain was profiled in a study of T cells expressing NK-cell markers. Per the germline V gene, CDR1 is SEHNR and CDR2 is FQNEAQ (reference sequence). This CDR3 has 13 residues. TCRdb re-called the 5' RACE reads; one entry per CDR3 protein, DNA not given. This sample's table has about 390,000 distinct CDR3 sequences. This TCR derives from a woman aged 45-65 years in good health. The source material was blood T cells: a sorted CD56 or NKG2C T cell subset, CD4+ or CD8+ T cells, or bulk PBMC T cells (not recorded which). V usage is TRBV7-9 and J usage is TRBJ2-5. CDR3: CASSLPNMETQYF.